This T cell receptor (beta chain) originates from a study of T cell responses to AZD1222 COVID-19 vaccine. Study-wide context: Investigators merged groups given second doses at roughly 4 or roughly 12 weeks.

On this clone itself: Its antigen is currently unknown.

Assay: immunoSEQ multiplex PCR; the TCRdb copy retains only in-frame clones and omits some. The sample yields a few hundred thousand clones, more than 80% seen once. The study, taken as a whole, reports: The study found Spike-specific TCR breadth and depth rose after two AZD1222 doses. Reportedly, close to half of spike-specific TCRs are directed against unmutated variant regions. The study sampled repertoires only after the peak T cell response.

In germline, CDR1 is SNHLY, CDR2 FYNNEI. The length of the CDR3 is 13 residues. The germline V and J ends were trimmed by 2 bases and 2 bases, with 7 bases remaining between them. The chain combines TRBV2 with TRBJ2-7, with D maybe TRBD1 (6 bases). The receptor was derived from an adult in good health. Source: peripheral blood, taken on day 0 of AZD1222 vaccination. CDR3 in amino acids: CASSETGPYEQYF. The CDR3 nucleotides read TGTGCCAGCAGTGAAACAGGGCCCTACGAGCAGTACTTC.